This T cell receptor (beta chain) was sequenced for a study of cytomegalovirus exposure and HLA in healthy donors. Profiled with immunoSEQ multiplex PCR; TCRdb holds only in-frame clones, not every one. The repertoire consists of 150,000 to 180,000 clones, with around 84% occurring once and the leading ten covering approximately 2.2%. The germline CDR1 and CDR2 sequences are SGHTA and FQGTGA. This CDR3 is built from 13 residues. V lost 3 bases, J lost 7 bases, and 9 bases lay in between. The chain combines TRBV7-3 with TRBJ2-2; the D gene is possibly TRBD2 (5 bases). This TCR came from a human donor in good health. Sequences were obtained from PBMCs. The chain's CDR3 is CASSFLGIGELFF. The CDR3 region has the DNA TGTGCCAGCAGCTTTCTCGGGATCGGGGAGCTGTTTTTT.